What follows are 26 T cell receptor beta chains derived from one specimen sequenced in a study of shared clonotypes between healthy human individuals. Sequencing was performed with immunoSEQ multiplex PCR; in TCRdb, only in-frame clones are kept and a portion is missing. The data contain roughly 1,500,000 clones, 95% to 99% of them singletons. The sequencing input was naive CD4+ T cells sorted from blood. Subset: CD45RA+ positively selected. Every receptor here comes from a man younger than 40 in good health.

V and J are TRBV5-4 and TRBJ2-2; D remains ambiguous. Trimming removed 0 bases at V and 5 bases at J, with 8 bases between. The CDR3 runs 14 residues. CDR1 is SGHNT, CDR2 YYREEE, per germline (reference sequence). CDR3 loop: CASSLARRTGELFF. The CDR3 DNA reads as TGTGCCAGCAGCTTGGCCCGGAGAACCGGGGAGCTGTTTTTT.

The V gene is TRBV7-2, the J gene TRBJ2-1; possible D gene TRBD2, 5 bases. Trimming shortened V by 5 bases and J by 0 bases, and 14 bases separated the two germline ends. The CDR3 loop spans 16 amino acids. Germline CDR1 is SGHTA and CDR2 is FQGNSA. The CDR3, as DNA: TGTGCCAGCAGCCGTTTTGGACTGAGCTCCTACAATGAGCAGTTCTTC. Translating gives CASSRFGLSSYNEQFF.

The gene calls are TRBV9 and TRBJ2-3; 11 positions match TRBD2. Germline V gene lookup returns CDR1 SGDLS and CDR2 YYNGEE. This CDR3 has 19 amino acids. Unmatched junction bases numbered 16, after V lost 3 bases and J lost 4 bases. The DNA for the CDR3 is TGTGCCAGCAGCGCCTTAGGAGGTACTAGCGGGAGCTCGGCAGATACGCAGTATTTT. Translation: CASSALGGTSGSSADTQYF.

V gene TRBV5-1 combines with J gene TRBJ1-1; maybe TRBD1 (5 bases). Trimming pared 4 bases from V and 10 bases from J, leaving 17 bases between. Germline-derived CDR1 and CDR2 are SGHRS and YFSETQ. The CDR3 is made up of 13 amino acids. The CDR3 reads CASSEGTAGLAFF. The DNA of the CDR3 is TGCGCCAGCAGCGAAGGGACGGCCGGTTTAGCTTTCTTT.

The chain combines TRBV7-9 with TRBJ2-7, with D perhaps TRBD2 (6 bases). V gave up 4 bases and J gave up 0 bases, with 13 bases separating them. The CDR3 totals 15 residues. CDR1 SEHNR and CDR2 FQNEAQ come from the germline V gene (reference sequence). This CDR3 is CASSSGGVLSYEQYF. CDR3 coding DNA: TGTGCCAGCAGCTCCGGCGGGGTACTCTCCTACGAGCAGTACTTC.

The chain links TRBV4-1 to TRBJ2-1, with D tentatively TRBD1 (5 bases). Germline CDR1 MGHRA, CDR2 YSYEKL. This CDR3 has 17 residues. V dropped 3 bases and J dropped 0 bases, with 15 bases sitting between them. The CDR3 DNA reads TGCGCCAGCAGCCACCCGAACAGGAGAAGCTCCTACAATGAGCAGTTCTTC. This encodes CASSHPNRRSSYNEQFF.

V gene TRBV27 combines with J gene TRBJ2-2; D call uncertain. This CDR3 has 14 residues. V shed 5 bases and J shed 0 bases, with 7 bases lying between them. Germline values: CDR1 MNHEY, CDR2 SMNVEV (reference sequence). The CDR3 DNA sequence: TGTGCCAGCAGTCCCTTAGCGAACACCGGGGAGCTGTTTTTT. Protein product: CASSPLANTGELFF.

The CDR3 spells CASSLESSSYEQYF. CDR3 nucleotides: TGTGCCAGCAGCTTGGAGTCCAGCTCTTACGAGCAGTACTTC. The chain is built from TRBV5-4 and TRBJ2-7; D not certain. V was cut by 0 bases and J by 4 bases, with 11 bases left in between. CDR1 is SGHNT, CDR2 YYREEE, per germline (reference sequence). The CDR3 runs to 14 residues.

CDR3: CASRGQLNQPQHF. The CDR3 DNA follows: TGTGCCAGCAGGGGACAGTTAAATCAGCCCCAGCATTTT. The rearrangement joins TRBV28 to TRBJ1-5; 7 nucleotides line up with TRBD1. Germline values: CDR1 MDHEN, CDR2 SYDVKM. This CDR3 has 13 amino acids. Trimming removed 6 bases from V and 4 bases from J; junction bases left unmatched: 3. The full variable domain, with the rest looked up from reference TRBV28 and TRBJ1-5, is DVKVTQSSRYLVKRTGEKVFLECVQDMDHENMFWYRQDPGLGLRLIYFSYDVKMKEKGDIPEGYSVSREKKERFSLILESASTNQTSMYLCASRGQLNQPQHFGDGTRLSIL.

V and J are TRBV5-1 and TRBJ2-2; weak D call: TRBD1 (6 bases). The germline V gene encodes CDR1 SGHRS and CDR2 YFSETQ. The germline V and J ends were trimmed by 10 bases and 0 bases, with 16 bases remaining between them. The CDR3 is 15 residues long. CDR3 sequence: CASKWGHANTGELFF. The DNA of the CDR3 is TGCGCCTCCAAATGGGGGCACGCGAACACCGGGGAGCTGTTTTTT.

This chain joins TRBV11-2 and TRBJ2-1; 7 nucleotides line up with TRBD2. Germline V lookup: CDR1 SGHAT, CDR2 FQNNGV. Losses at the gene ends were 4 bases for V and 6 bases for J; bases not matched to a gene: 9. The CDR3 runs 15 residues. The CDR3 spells CASSWGVAGANEQFF. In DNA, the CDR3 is TGTGCCAGCAGCTGGGGGGTGGCGGGAGCCAATGAGCAGTTCTTC.

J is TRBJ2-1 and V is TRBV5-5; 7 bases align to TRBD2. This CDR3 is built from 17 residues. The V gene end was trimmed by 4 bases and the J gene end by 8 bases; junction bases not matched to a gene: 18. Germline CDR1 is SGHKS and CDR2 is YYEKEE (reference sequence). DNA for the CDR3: TGTGCCAGCAGCACTAGAATCGGGGGGTATAAACCCGATGAGCAGTTCTTC. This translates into CASSTRIGGYKPDEQFF.

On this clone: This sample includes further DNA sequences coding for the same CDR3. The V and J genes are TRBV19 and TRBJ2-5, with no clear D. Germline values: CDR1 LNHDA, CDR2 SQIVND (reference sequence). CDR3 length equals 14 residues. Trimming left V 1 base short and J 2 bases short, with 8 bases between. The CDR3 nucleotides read TGTGCCAGTAGTATAGGGACCCCTCAAGAGACCCAGTACTTC. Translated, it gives CASSIGTPQETQYF.

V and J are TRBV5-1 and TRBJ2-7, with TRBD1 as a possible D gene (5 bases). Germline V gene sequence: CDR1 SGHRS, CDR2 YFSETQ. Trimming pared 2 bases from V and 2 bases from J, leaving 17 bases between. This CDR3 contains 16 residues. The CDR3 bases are TGCGCCAGCAGCTTTCACTTCCCGGACACAGCCTACGAGCAGTACTTC. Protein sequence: CASSFHFPDTAYEQYF.

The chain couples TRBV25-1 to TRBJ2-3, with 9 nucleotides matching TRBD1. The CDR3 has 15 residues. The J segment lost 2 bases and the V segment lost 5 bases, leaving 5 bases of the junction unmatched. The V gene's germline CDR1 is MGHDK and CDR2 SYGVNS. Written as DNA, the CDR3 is TGTGCCAGCAGTACGGGACAGGGATTCACAGATACGCAGTATTTT. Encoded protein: CASSTGQGFTDTQYF.

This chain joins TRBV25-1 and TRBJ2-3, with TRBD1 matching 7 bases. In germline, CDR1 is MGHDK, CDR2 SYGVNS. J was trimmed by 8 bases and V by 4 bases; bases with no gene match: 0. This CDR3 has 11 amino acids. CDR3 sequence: CASSGQGTQYF. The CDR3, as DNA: TGTGCCAGCAGTGGACAGGGTACGCAGTATTTT.

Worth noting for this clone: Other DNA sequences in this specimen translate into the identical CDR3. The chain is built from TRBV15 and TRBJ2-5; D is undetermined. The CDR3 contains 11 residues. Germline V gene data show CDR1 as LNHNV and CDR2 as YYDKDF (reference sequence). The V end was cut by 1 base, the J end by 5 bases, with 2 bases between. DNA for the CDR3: TGTGCCACCAGCAGAGTTGAGACCCAGTACTTC. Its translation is CATSRVETQYF.

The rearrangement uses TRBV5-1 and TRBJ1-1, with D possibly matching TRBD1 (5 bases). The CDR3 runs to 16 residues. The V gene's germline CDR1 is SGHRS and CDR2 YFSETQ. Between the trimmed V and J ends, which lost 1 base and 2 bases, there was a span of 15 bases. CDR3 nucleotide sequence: TGCGCCAGCAGCTTGCATTCGGTCGGGGGTAACACTGAAGCTTTCTTT. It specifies CASSLHSVGGNTEAFF.

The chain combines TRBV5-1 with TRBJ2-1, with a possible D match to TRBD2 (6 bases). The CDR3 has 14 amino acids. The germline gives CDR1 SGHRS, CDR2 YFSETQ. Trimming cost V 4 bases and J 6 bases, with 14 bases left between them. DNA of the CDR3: TGCGCCAGCAGCCTCAAACTAGCTACCAATGAGCAGTTCTTC. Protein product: CASSLKLATNEQFF.

The CDR3 spells CASSLLPASGYTGELFF. For the CDR3, the DNA is TGTGCCAGCAGCTTACTCCCGGCTAGCGGATACACCGGGGAGCTGTTTTTT. This chain connects TRBV5-5 to TRBJ2-2, with 7 positions matching TRBD2. The CDR3 extends over 17 amino acids. V trimming: 2 bases; J trimming: 3 bases; junction bases outside the gene matches: 10. Germline CDR1 and CDR2: SGHKS and YYEKEE (reference sequence).

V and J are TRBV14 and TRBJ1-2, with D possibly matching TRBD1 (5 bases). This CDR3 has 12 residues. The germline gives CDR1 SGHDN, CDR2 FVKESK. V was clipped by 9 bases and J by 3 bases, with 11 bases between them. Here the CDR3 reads CARLGAYYGYTF. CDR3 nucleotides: TGTGCCAGGCTAGGGGCGTACTATGGCTACACCTTC. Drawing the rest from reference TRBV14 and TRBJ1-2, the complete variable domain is EAGVTQFPSHSVIEKGQTVTLRCDPISGHDNLYWYRRVMGKEIKFLLHFVKESKQDESGMPNNRFLAERTGGTYSTLKVQPAELEDSGVYFCARLGAYYGYTFGSGTRLTVV.

As DNA, the CDR3 is TGTGCCAGCAGCGTAGCTCAACGGGTCGGGGAGCTGTTTTTT. Encoded protein: CASSVAQRVGELFF. This chain uses TRBV9 with TRBJ2-2; D is uncertain. Germline CDR1 reads SGDLS; CDR2 reads YYNGEE. V was trimmed by 0 bases and J by 7 bases, leaving 10 bases between them. The CDR3 totals 14 residues.

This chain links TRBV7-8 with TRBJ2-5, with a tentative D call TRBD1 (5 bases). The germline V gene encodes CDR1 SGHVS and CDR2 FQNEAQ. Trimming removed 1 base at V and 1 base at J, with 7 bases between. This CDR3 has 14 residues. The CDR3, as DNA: TGTGCCAGCAGCTTAGGTCAGGGCCAAGAGACCCAGTACTTC. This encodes CASSLGQGQETQYF.

The CDR3 region has the DNA TGTGCCATCAGTGAGTTACTAGCTTCAGCAGATACGCAGTATTTT. Its translation is CAISELLASADTQYF. This chain connects TRBV10-3 to TRBJ2-3; D is possibly TRBD2 (6 bases). CDR3 length: 15 residues. In germline, CDR1 is ENHRY, CDR2 SYGVKD. The V and J ends lost 1 base and 4 bases respectively, with 12 bases between them.

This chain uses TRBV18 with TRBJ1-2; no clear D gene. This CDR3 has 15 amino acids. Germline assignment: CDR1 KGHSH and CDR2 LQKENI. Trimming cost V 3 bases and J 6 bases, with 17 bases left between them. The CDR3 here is CASSPTDGPGDGYTF. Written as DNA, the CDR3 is TGTGCCAGCTCACCTACGGACGGGCCAGGAGATGGCTACACCTTC.

CDR3 amino acids: CSVASSEQFF. DNA for the CDR3: TGCAGCGTTGCTAGTAGCGAGCAGTTCTTC. The chain is built from TRBV29-1 and TRBJ2-1; D is unresolved. V shed 4 bases and J shed 10 bases, with 8 bases lying between them. This CDR3 region has 10 residues. CDR1 and CDR2 (germline): SQVTM, ANQGSEA.